This T cell receptor beta chain was retrieved from a study of Graves' ophthalmopathy and Graves' hyperthyroidism. The CDR3 is made up of 14 amino acids. Germline V gives CDR1 MDHEN, CDR2 SYDVKM. Losses at the gene ends were 6 bases for V and 3 bases for J; bases not matched to a gene: 6. Researchers took RNA transcripts and amplified TCR beta CDR3 regions from them. The first round was an RT-PCR with HTBI primers, and the second round was a multiplex PCR. TCRdb processed the multiplex PCR reads anew with MiXCR; each CDR3 protein has one entry. The sample consists of about 160,000 distinct CDR3 sequences, 30% to 45% of them appearing once.

The chain joins TRBV28 to TRBJ2-7; 9 bases are shared with TRBD1. The sequence came from a woman in her thirties or forties with Graves' ophthalmopathy. Sequencing used peripheral blood. The CDR3 DNA follows: TGTGCCAGCAGGAACAGGGGGCTGGGCTACGAGCAGTACTTC. Encoded protein: CASRNRGLGYEQYF.